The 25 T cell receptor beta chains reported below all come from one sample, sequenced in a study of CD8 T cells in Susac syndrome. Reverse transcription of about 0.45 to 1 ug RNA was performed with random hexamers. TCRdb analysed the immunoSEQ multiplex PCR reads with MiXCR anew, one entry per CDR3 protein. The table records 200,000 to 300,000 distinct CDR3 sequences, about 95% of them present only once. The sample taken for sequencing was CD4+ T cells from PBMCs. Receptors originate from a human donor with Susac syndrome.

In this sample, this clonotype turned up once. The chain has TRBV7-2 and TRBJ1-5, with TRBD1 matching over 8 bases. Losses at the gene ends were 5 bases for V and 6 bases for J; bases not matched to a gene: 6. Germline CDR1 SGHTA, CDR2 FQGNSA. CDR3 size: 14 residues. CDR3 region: CASSQDRAGQPQHF. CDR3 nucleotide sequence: TGTGCCAGCAGCCAGGACAGGGCTGGTCAGCCCCAGCATTTT. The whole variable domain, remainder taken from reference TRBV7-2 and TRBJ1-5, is GAGVSQSPSNKVTEKGKDVELRCDPISGHTALYWYRQSLGQGLEFLIYFQGNSAPDKSGLPSDRFSAERTGGSVSTLTIQRTQQEDSAVYLCASSQDRAGQPQHFGDGTRLSIL.

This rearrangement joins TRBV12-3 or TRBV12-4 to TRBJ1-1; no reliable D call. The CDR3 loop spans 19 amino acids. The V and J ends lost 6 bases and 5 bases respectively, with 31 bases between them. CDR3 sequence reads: CASRKLRVGRALSGTEAFF. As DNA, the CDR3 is TGTGCCAGCAGAAAACTACGAGTTGGTAGGGCGTTGAGTGGGACTGAAGCTTTCTTT.

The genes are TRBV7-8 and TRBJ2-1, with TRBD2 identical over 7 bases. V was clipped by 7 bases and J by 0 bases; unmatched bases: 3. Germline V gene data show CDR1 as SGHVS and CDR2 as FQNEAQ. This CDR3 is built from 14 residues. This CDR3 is CASTAGDSYNEQFF. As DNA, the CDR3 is TGTGCCAGCACGGCGGGGGACTCCTACAATGAGCAGTTCTTC. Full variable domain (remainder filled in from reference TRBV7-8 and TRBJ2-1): GAGVSQSPRYKVAKRGQDVALRCDPISGHVSLFWYQQALGQGPEFLTYFQNEAQLDKSGLPSDRFFAERPEGSVSTLKIQRTQQEDSAVYLCASTAGDSYNEQFFGPGTRLTVL.

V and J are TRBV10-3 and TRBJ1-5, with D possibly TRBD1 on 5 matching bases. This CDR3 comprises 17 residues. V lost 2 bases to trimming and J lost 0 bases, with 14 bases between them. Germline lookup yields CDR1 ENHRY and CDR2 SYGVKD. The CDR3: CAISERGTVNSNQPQHF. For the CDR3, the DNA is TGTGCCATCAGTGAGCGAGGGACGGTTAATAGCAATCAGCCCCAGCATTTT.

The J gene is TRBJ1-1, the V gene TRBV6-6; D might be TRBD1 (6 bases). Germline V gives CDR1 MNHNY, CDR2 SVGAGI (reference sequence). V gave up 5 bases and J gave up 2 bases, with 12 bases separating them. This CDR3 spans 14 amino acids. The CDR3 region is CASSTRTANTEAFF. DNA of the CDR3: TGTGCCAGCAGTACCCGGACAGCAAACACTGAAGCTTTCTTT.

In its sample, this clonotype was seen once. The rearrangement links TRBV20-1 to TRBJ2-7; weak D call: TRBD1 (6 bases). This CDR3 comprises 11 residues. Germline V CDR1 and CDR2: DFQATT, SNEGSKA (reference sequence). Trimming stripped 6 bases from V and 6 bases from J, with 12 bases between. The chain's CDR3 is CSAVGQSEQYF. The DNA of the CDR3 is TGCAGTGCAGTCGGACAGAGCGAGCAGTACTTC.

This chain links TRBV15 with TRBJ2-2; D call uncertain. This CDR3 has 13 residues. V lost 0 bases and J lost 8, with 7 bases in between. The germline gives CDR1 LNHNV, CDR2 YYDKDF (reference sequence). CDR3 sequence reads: CATSRDIPGELFF. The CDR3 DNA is TGTGCCACCAGCAGAGATATACCAGGGGAGCTGTTTTTT.

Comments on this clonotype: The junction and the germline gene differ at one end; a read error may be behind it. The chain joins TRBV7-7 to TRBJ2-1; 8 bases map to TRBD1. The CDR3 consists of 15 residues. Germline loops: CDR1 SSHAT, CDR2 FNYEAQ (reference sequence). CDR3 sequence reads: CASSRYGQGTNEQFF. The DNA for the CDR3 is TGTGCTAGCAGCCGATACGGACAGGGAACCAATGAGCAGTTCTTC. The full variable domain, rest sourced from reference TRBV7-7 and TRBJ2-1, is GAGVSQSPRYKVTKRGQDVTLRCDPISSHATLYWYQQALGQGPEFLTYFNYEAQPDKSGLPSDRFSAERPEGSISTLTIQRTEQRDSAMYRCASSRYGQGTNEQFFGPGTRLTVL.

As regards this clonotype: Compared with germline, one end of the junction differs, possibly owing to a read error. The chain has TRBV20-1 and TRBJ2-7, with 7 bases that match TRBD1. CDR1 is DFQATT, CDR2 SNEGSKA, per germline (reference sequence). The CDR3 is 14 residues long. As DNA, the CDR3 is TGCAGTGCGAGAGGGACAGCGTCAGGCTACGAGCAGTACTTC. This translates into CSARGTASGYEQYF.

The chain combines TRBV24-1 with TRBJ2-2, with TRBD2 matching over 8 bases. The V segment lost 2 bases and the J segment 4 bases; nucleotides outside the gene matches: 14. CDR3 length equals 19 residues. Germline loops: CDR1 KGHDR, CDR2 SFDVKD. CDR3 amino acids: CATSDSTNLAGIGTGELFF. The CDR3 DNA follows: TGTGCCACCAGTGATTCCACCAATTTAGCGGGAATCGGCACCGGGGAGCTGTTTTTT.

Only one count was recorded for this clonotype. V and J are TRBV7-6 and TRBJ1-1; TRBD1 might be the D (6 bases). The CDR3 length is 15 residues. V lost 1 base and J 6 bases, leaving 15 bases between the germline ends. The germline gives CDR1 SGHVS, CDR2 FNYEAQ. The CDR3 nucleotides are TGTGCCAGCAGCTTAGAACACCTAGGACAGCCTGAAGCTTTCTTT. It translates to CASSLEHLGQPEAFF.

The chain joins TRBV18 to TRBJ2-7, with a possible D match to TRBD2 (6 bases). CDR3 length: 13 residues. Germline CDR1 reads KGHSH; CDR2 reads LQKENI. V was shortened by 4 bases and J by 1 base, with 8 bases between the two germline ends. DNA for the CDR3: TGTGCCAGCTCACACGGGGGATCCTACGAGCAGTACTTC. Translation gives CASSHGGSYEQYF.

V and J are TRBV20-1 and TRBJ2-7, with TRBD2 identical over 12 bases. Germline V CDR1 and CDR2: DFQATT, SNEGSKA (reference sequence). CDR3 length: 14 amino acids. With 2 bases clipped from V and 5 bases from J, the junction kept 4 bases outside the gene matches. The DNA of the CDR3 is TGCAGTGCTAGACAGACTAGCGGGAGTAACGAGCAGTACTTC. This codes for CSARQTSGSNEQYF.

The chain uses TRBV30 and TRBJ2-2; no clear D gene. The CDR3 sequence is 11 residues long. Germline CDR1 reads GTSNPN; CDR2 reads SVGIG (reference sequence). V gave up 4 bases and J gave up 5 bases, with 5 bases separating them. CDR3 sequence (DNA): TGTGCCTGGACGGTAACCGGGGAGCTGTTTTTT. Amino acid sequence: CAWTVTGELFF.

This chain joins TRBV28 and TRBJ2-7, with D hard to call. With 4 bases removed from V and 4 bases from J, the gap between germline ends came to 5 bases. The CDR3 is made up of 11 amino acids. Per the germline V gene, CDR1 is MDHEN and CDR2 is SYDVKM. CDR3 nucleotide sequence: TGTGCCAGCAGTTACCGATACGAGCAGTACTTC. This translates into CASSYRYEQYF. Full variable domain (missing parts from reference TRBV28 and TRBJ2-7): DVKVTQSSRYLVKRTGEKVFLECVQDMDHENMFWYRQDPGLGLRLIYFSYDVKMKEKGDIPEGYSVSREKKERFSLILESASTNQTSMYLCASSYRYEQYFGPGTRLTVT.

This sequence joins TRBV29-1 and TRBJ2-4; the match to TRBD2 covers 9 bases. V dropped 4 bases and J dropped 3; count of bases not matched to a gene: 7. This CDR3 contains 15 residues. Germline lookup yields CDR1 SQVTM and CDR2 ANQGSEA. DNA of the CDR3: TGCAGCGTTGGGCGGGAGGGGTTGGGCAAAAACATTCAGTACTTC. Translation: CSVGREGLGKNIQYF.

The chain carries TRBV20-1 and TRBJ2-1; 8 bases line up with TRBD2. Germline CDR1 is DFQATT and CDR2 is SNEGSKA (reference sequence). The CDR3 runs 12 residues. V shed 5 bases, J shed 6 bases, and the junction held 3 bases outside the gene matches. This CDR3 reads CSAGTRINEQFF. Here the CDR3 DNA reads TGCAGTGCTGGGACTAGGATCAATGAGCAGTTCTTC.

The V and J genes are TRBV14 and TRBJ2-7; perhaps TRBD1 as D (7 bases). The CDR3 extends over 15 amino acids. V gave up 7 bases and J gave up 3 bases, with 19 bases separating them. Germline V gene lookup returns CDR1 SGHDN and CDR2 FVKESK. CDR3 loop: CASNPPRQGLYEQYF. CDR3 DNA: TGTGCCAGCAACCCGCCGAGACAGGGACTCTACGAGCAGTACTTC.

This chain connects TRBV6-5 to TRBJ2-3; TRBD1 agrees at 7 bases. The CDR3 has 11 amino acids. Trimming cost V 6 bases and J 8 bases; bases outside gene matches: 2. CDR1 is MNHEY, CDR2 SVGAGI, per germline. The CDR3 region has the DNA TGTGCCAGCAGAGGGGGCGGTACGCAGTATTTT. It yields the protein CASRGGGTQYF.

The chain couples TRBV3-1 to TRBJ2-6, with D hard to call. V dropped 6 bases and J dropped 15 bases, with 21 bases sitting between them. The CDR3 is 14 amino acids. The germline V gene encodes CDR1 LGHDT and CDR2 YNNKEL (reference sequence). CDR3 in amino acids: CASSAAPGANRLTF. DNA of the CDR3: TGTGCCAGCAGTGCAGCCCCTGGTGCCAACCGCCTGACTTTC.

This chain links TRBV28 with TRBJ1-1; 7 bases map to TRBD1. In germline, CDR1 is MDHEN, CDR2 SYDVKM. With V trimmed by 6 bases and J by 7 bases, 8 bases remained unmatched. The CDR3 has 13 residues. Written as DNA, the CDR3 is TGTGCCAGCAGGGCGGGACAGCGGGTTGAAGCTTTCTTT. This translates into CASRAGQRVEAFF.

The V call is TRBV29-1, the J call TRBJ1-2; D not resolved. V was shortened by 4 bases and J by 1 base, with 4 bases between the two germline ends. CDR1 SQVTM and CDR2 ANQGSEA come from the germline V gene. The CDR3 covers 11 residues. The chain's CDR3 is CSVGINYGYTF. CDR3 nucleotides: TGCAGCGTTGGGATTAACTATGGCTACACCTTC.

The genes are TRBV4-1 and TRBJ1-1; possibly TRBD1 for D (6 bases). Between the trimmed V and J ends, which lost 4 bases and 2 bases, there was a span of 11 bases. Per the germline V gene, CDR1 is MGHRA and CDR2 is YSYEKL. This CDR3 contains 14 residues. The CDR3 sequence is CASSRQGFNTEAFF. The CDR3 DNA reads TGCGCCAGCAGCCGCCAGGGGTTCAACACTGAAGCTTTCTTT.

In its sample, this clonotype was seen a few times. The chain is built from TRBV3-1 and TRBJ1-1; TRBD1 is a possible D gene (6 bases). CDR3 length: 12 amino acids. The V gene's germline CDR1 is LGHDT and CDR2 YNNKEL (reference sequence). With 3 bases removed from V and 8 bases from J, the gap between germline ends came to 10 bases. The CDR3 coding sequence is TGTGCCAGCAGCCAGGCCGACAGGGAAGCTTTCTTT. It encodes CASSQADREAFF.

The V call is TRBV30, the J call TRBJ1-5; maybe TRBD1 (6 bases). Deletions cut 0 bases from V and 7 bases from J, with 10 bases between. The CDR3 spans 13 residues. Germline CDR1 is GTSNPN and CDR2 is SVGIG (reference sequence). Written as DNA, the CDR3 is TGTGCCTGGAGTGTACAGGGCCGGCAGCCCCAGCATTTT. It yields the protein CAWSVQGRQPQHF.